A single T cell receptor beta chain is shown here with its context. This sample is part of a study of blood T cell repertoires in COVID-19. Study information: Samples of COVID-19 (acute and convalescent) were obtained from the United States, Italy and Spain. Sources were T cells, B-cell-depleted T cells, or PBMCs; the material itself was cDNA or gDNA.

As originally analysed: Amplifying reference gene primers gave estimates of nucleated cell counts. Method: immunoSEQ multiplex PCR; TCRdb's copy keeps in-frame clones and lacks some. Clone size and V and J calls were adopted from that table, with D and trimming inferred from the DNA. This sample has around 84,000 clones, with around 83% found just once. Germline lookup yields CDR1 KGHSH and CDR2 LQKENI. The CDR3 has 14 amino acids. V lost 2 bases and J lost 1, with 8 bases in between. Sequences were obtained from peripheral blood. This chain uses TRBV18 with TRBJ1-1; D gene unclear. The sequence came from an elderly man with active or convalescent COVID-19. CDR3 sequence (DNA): TGTGCCAGCTCACCAAACGCACAGAACACTGAAGCTTTCTTT. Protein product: CASSPNAQNTEAFF.